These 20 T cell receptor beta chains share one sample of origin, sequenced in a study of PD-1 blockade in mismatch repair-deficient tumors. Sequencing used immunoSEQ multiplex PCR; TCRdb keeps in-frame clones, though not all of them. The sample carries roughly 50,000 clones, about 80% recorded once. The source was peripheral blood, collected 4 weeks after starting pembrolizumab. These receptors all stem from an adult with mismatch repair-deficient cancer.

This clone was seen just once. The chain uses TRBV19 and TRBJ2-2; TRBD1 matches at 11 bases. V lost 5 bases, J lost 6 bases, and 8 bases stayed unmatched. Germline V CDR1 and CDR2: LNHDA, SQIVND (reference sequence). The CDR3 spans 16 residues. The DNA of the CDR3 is TGTGCCAGTAGTTTGAGATCGGGACAGGGGGCCGGGGAGCTGTTTTTT. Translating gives CASSLRSGQGAGELFF.

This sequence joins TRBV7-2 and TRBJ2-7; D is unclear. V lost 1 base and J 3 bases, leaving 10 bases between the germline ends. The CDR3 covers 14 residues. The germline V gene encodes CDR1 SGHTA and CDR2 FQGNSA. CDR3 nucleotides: TGTGCCAGCAGCTTAGGGCCCGGTAGCTACGAGCAGTACTTC. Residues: CASSLGPGSYEQYF.

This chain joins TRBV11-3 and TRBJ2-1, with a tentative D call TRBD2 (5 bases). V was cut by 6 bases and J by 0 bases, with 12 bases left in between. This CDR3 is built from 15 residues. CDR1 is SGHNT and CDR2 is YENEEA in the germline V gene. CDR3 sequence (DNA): TGTGCCAGCAGTCTTAGCGCAAGCTCCTACAATGAGCAGTTCTTC. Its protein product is CASSLSASSYNEQFF.

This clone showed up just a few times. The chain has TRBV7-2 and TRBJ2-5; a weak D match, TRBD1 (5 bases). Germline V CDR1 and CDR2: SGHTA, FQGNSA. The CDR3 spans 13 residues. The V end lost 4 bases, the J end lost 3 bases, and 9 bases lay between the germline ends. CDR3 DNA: TGTGCCAGCAGCTGGACAAGGGAAGAGACCCAGTACTTC. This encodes CASSWTREETQYF. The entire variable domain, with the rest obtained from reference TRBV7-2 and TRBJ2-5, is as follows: GAGVSQSPSNKVTEKGKDVELRCDPISGHTALYWYRQSLGQGLEFLIYFQGNSAPDKSGLPSDRFSAERTGGSVSTLTIQRTQQEDSAVYLCASSWTREETQYFGPGTRLLVL.

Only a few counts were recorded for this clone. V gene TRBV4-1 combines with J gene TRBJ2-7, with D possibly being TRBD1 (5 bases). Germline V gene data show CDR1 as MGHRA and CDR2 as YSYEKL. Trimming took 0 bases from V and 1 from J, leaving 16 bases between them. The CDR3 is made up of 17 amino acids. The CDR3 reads CASSQDQSSGWSYEQYF. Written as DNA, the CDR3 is TGCGCCAGCAGCCAAGATCAATCATCAGGGTGGTCCTACGAGCAGTACTTC.

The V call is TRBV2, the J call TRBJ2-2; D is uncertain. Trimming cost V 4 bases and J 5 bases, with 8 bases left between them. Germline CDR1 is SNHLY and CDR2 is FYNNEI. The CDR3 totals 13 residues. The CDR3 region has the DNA TGTGCCAGCAGTGGGGCAGGAACCGGGGAGCTGTTTTTT. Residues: CASSGAGTGELFF.

The CDR3 loop reads CASSEGTGRVQPQHF. CDR3 nucleotide sequence: TGTGCCAGCAGTGAAGGGACAGGGAGGGTTCAGCCCCAGCATTTT. The chain has TRBV6-1 and TRBJ1-5; 8 bases are a match to TRBD1. CDR1 MNHNS and CDR2 SASEGT come from the germline V gene. V was clipped by 1 base and J by 6 bases; unmatched bases: 5. This CDR3 spans 15 amino acids.

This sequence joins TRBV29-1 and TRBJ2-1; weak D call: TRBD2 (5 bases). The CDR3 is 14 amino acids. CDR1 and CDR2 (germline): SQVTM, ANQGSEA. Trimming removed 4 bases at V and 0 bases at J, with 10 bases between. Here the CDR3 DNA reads TGCAGCGTTGCGGGGAGCGGCTCCTACAATGAGCAGTTCTTC. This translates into CSVAGSGSYNEQFF.

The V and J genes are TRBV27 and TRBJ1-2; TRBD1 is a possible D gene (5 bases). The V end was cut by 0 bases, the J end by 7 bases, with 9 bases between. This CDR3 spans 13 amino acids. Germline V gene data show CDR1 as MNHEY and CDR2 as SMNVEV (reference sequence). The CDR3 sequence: CASSLSQGVGYTF. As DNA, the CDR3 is TGTGCCAGCAGTTTATCGCAGGGTGTTGGCTACACCTTC.

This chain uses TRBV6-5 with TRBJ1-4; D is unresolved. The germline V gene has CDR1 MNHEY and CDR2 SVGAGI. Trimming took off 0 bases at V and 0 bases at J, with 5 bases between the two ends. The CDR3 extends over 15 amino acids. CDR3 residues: CASSYSRATNEKLFF. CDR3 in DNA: TGTGCCAGCAGTTACTCTAGGGCAACTAATGAAAAACTGTTTTTT.

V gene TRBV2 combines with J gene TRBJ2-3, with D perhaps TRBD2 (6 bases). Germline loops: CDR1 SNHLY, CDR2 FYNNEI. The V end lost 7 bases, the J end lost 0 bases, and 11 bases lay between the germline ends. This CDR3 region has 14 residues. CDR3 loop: CASKGGTSTDTQYF. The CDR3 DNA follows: TGTGCCAGCAAGGGAGGAACTAGCACAGATACGCAGTATTTT.

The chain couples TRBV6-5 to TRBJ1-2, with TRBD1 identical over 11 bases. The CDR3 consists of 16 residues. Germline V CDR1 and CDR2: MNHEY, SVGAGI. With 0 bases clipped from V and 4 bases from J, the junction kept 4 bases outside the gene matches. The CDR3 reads CASSYSRTGGGYGYTF. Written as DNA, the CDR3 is TGTGCCAGCAGTTACTCCCGGACAGGGGGCGGCTATGGCTACACCTTC.

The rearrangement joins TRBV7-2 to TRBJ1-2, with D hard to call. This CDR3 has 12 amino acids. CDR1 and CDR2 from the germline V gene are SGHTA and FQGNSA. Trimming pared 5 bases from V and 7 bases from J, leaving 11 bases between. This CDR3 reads CASSPSGVGYTF. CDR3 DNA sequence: TGTGCCAGCAGCCCTAGCGGGGTTGGCTACACCTTC.

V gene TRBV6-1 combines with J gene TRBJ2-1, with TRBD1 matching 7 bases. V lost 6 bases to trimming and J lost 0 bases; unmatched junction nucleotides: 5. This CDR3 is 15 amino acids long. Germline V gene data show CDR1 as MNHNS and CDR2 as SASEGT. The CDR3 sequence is CASRMDRSSYNEQFF. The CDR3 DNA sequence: TGTGCCAGCAGGATGGACAGGAGCTCCTACAATGAGCAGTTCTTC.

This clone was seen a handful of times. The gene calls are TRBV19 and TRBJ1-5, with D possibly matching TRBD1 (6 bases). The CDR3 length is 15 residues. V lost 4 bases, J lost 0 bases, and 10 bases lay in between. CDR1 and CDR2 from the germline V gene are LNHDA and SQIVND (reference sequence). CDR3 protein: CASSTWTASNQPQHF. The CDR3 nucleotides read TGTGCCAGTAGTACCTGGACAGCTAGCAATCAGCCCCAGCATTTT.

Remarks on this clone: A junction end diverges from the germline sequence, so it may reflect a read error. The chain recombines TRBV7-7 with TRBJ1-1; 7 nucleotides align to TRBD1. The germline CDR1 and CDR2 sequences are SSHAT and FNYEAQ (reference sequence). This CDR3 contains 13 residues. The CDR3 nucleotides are TGTGCTAGCAGCTTATACAGGGGTACTGAAGCTTTCTTT. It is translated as CASSLYRGTEAFF. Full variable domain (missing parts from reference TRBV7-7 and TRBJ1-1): GAGVSQSPRYKVTKRGQDVTLRCDPISSHATLYWYQQALGQGPEFLTYFNYEAQPDKSGLPSDRFSAERPEGSISTLTIQRTEQRDSAMYRCASSLYRGTEAFFGQGTRLTVV.

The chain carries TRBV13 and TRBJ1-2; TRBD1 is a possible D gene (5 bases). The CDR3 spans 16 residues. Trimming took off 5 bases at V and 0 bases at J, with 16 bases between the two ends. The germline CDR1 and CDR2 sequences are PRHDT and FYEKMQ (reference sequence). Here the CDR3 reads CASSPWGSQANYGYTF. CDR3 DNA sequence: TGTGCCAGCAGCCCCTGGGGGAGCCAAGCTAACTATGGCTACACCTTC.

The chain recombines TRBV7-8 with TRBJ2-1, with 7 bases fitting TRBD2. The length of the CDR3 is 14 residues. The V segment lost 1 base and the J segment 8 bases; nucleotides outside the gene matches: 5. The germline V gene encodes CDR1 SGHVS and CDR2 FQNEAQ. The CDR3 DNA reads TGTGCCAGCAGCTTAGAGGGACTAAGCGATGAGCAGTTCTTC. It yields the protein CASSLEGLSDEQFF.

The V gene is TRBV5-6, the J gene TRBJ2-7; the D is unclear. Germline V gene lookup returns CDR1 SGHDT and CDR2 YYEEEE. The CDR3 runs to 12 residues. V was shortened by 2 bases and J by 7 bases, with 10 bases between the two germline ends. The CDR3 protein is CASSFFRLEQYF. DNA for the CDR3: TGTGCCAGCAGCTTTTTTCGCCTGGAGCAGTACTTC.

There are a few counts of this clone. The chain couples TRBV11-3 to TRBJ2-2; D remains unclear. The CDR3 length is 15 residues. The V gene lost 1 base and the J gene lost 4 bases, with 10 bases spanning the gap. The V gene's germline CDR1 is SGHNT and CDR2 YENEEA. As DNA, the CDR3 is TGTGCCAGCAGCTTAGGCCAGTATAGCACCGGGGAGCTGTTTTTT. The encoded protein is CASSLGQYSTGELFF.